The TCR beta chain described here comes from a study of identical twins. Concerning this clonotype itself: Its antigen remains unknown.

Whole-study results and caveats: Beta clonotypes that were abundant in cord blood contained fewer insertions, a pattern absent from memory repertoires. The study reached conclusions through statistical analysis that was cross-sectional, not following the same donors. Out-of-frame alpha sequences shared between twins exhibited an excess of low generation probability.

Trimming removed 6 bases from V and 6 bases from J; junction bases left unmatched: 1. Germline values: CDR1 SNHLY, CDR2 FYNNEI. This CDR3 has 12 amino acids. In TCRdb, the 5' RACE reads were re-called with MiXCR into one record per CDR3 protein. This sample has approximately 700,000 distinct CDR3 sequences; approximately 18% occur once, and the top ten carry around 13%. Another study also made use of these data, one on T cells expressing NK-cell markers. That paper adds: Eight donors were sequenced, of whom seven were HCMV-seropositive, while the remaining one was HCMV-seronegative.

The sequencing input was PBMCs. This clonotype was sampled from a woman under 30 in good health. This rearrangement joins TRBV2 to TRBJ2-7, with 11 bases aligning to TRBD1. The CDR3 protein is CASRDRGPEQYF. CDR3 in DNA: TGTGCCAGCAGGGACAGGGGGCCCGAGCAGTACTTC.